What follows are 15 T cell receptor beta chains derived from one specimen sequenced in a study of neurological immune-mediated disorders. TCRdb re-called the 5' RACE reads with MiXCR, one entry per CDR3 protein. The sample has 87,000 or so distinct CDR3 sequences, roughly 3.3% seen once. Sample: PBMCs. The receptors were sampled from a woman aged 45-59 years with multiple sclerosis.

This clonotype was detected many times. The chain recombines TRBV7-2 with TRBJ1-1, with TRBD1 identical over 7 bases. Losses at the gene ends were 3 bases for V and 0 bases for J; bases not matched to a gene: 1. The CDR3 extends over 14 amino acids. The germline V gene has CDR1 SGHTA and CDR2 FQGNSA. Written as DNA, the CDR3 is TGTGCCAGCAGCTTTGGGACAGTGAACACTGAAGCTTTCTTT. Its protein product is CASSFGTVNTEAFF.

This chain connects TRBV3-2 to TRBJ2-1; the D call TRBD1 from the table was never checked on the DNA. TRBV3-2 is a pseudogene segment. The CDR3 loop spans 12 amino acids. CDR3 in DNA: TGTGCCAGCACCCCCCCACAAGGGACAGAGTTCTTC. The encoded protein is CASTPPQGTEFF.

This clonotype was detected many times. The rearrangement joins TRBV5-1 to TRBJ1-2; 9 nucleotides line up with TRBD1. This CDR3 comprises 15 residues. Looked up from germline, CDR1 is SGHRS and CDR2 is YFSETQ. With 6 bases clipped from V and 0 bases from J, the junction kept 6 bases outside the gene matches. The CDR3 is CASTPDRGANYGYTF. The CDR3 DNA sequence: TGCGCCAGCACTCCGGACAGGGGAGCTAACTATGGCTACACCTTC.

This clonotype was counted ten times or more. The chain uses TRBV20-1 and TRBJ1-2; D is undetermined. The CDR3 consists of 12 residues. The V and J ends lost 3 bases and 6 bases respectively, with 11 bases between them. CDR1 is DFQATT, CDR2 SNEGSKA, per germline (reference sequence). The CDR3 nucleotides are TGCAGTGCTAGTGTGACTCTAGATGGCTACACCTTC. Amino acid sequence: CSASVTLDGYTF.

This clonotype showed up many times. The chain employs TRBV15 and TRBJ1-6; D gene uncertain. Germline assignment: CDR1 LNHNV and CDR2 YYDKDF (reference sequence). V dropped 0 bases and J dropped 7 bases, with 10 bases sitting between them. The CDR3 runs to 15 residues. CDR3 loop: CATSRDKGDNSPLHF. In DNA form, the CDR3 reads TGTGCCACCAGCAGAGACAAGGGTGACAATTCACCCCTCCACTTT.

This clonotype appeared many times. V gene TRBV7-2 combines with J gene TRBJ2-5; 11 nucleotides match TRBD1. CDR1 is SGHTA, CDR2 FQGNSA, per germline. This CDR3 is 17 amino acids long. V lost 3 bases, J lost 5 bases, and 11 bases stayed unmatched. The CDR3 nucleotides read TGTGCCAGCAGCTTGGGAACGGGACAGGGGGTTGGTGAGACCCAGTACTTC. It is translated as CASSLGTGQGVGETQYF.

In regard to this clonotype: This may stem from a read error, because a much larger clone lies one nucleotide away. This chain links TRBV11-3 with TRBJ2-3; D possibly matches TRBD1 or TRBD2 (5 bases each). The CDR3 consists of 12 residues. CDR1 and CDR2 from the germline V gene are SGHNT and YENEEA. CDR3 nucleotides: TGTGACAGCAGCACAGGACTTGATACGCAGTATTTT. Translation: CDSSTGLDTQYF.

This clonotype was detected once. The rearrangement joins TRBV20-1 to TRBJ2-7; possible D gene TRBD1, 6 bases. CDR1 and CDR2 from the germline V gene are DFQATT and SNEGSKA (reference sequence). The CDR3 is made up of 13 amino acids. Trimming pared 3 bases from V and 7 bases from J, leaving 16 bases between. Here the CDR3 DNA reads TGCAGTGCTAGTAATACAGGGACCATAGAGCAGTACTTC. Protein product: CSASNTGTIEQYF.

The table lists this clonotype with many counts. The chain joins TRBV5-6 to TRBJ2-2; D not resolved. The CDR3 runs to 16 residues. V lost 5 bases and J 3 bases, leaving 17 bases between the germline ends. Germline V lookup: CDR1 SGHDT, CDR2 YYEEEE. The DNA of the CDR3 is TGTGCCAGCAGTCACCGAACCCCCCGGGACACCGGGGAGCTGTTTTTT. It codes for CASSHRTPRDTGELFF.

This clonotype was counted at least ten times. The V and J genes are TRBV5-1 and TRBJ2-7, with TRBD2 matching over 8 bases. Germline V gene data show CDR1 as SGHRS and CDR2 as YFSETQ. The CDR3 consists of 12 residues. Unmatched junction bases numbered 1, after V lost 2 bases and J lost 6 bases. Here the CDR3 DNA reads TGCGCCAGCAGCTTCGGGGGGGGCGAGCAGTACTTC. Translation: CASSFGGGEQYF.

This clonotype was seen repeatedly, ten times or more. The chain employs TRBV3-1 and TRBJ2-6; 8 positions agree with TRBD1. The germline gives CDR1 LGHDT, CDR2 YNNKEL (reference sequence). The length of the CDR3 is 15 residues. The V gene end was trimmed by 5 bases and the J gene end by 3 bases; junction bases not matched to a gene: 3. Here the CDR3 DNA reads TGTGCCAGCAGCACCGGGACAGGTGGGGCCAACGTCCTGACTTTC. This codes for CASSTGTGGANVLTF. Combining the CDR3 with reference TRBV3-1 and TRBJ2-6 gives the whole variable domain DTAVSQTPKYLVTQMGNDKSIKCEQNLGHDTMYWYKQDSKKFLKIMFSYNNKELIINETVPNRFSPKSPDKAHLNLHINSLELGDSAVYFCASSTGTGGANVLTFGAGSRLTVL.

This clonotype appeared many times. This rearrangement joins TRBV6-5 to TRBJ1-2; TRBD1 matches at 10 bases. Germline trimming cut 5 bases from V and 6 bases from J; bases unmatched to any gene: 9. Germline lookup yields CDR1 MNHEY and CDR2 SVGAGI. The CDR3 sequence is 15 residues long. The CDR3 spells CASSQSDRGKDGYTF. Here the CDR3 DNA reads TGTGCCAGCAGTCAGTCGGACAGGGGGAAGGATGGCTACACCTTC.

This clonotype was counted ten times or more. J is TRBJ2-3 and V is TRBV4-2, with D unclear. This CDR3 has 18 amino acids. CDR1 and CDR2 from the germline V gene are LGHNA and YNFKEQ. Trimming left V 0 bases short and J 6 bases short, with 22 bases between. The CDR3 DNA reads TGTGCCAGCAGCCAAGAGGGTTGGATCTCCCAGGTTGGGGATACGCAGTATTTT. Encoded protein: CASSQEGWISQVGDTQYF.

This clonotype was recorded many times. V and J are TRBV12-3 or TRBV12-4 and TRBJ1-3; D is ambiguous. V was cut by 3 bases and J by 9 bases, with 12 bases left in between. This CDR3 has 13 amino acids. This CDR3 reads CASSFGPRATIYF. The DNA for the CDR3 is TGTGCCAGCAGTTTTGGTCCGCGGGCCACCATATATTTT.

The sample holds many counts of this clonotype. The chain joins TRBV28 to TRBJ2-2; maybe TRBD2 (6 bases). The germline V gene has CDR1 MDHEN and CDR2 SYDVKM. Trimming took off 6 bases at V and 4 bases at J, with 12 bases between the two ends. This CDR3 has 14 amino acids. The chain's CDR3 is CASRVLASTGELFF. CDR3 nucleotides: TGTGCCAGCAGGGTCCTAGCGAGCACCGGGGAGCTGTTTTTT.